A single sample gave rise to the 22 T cell receptor beta chains below, sequenced in a study of cytomegalovirus exposure and HLA in healthy donors. Both 60 Vbeta primers and 13 Jbeta primers went into the PCR. This table comes from immunoSEQ multiplex PCR, and its TCRdb copy is limited to in-frame clones, with some not included. This sample has 150,000 or so clones, with approximately 80% found just once. The specimen sequenced was PBMCs. Receptors originate from a man aged 30-40 years in good health and CMV-seropositive.

This chain joins TRBV7-6 and TRBJ2-2; D call uncertain. CDR3 length: 12 amino acids. Trimming shortened V by 5 bases and J by 7 bases, and 8 bases separated the two germline ends. Per the germline V gene, CDR1 is SGHVS and CDR2 is FNYEAQ. The CDR3 loop reads CASSPAGGELFF. The CDR3 coding sequence is TGTGCCAGCAGCCCCGCCGGCGGGGAGCTGTTTTTT.

This clone was observed a single time. The chain has TRBV19 and TRBJ1-5, with a weak D call TRBD1 (5 bases). The CDR3 is 13 amino acids. Looked up from germline, CDR1 is LNHDA and CDR2 is SQIVND (reference sequence). Between the trimmed V and J ends, which lost 9 bases and 1 base, there was a span of 10 bases. CDR3 in DNA: TGTGCCAGCCTGGGGGGGAGCAATCAGCCCCAGCATTTT. This sequence encodes CASLGGSNQPQHF.

The CDR3 sequence is CAWSVPAGWRTGELFF. The CDR3 DNA follows: TGTGCCTGGAGTGTGCCCGCAGGGTGGCGGACCGGGGAGCTGTTTTTT. The V call is TRBV30, the J call TRBJ2-2, with D perhaps TRBD1 (5 bases). CDR3 size: 16 residues. Trimming removed 0 bases at V and 5 bases at J, with 16 bases between. Per the germline V gene, CDR1 is GTSNPN and CDR2 is SVGIG (reference sequence).

This chain uses TRBV27 with TRBJ1-5, with D possibly matching TRBD1 (5 bases). This CDR3 has 14 residues. Germline V lookup: CDR1 MNHEY, CDR2 SMNVEV (reference sequence). The ends were cut back, 6 bases at V and 1 base at J, with 10 bases in the middle. CDR3 region: CASRGGGSNQPQHF. The CDR3, as DNA: TGTGCCAGCAGGGGGGGAGGGAGCAATCAGCCCCAGCATTTT.

The chain has TRBV27 and TRBJ2-3, with 9 nucleotides matching TRBD2. V trimming: 0 bases; J trimming: 0 bases; junction bases outside the gene matches: 13. Germline V CDR1 and CDR2: MNHEY, SMNVEV (reference sequence). This CDR3 region has 20 residues. CDR3 in amino acids: CASSLSGGRAGVRSTDTQYF. The CDR3, as DNA: TGTGCCAGCAGTTTATCTGGCGGGAGGGCCGGAGTCCGTAGCACAGATACGCAGTATTTT.

The chain links TRBV5-1 to TRBJ2-3, with 11 positions matching TRBD1. Germline CDR1 is SGHRS and CDR2 is YFSETQ. V lost 4 bases, J lost 5 bases, and 6 bases stayed unmatched. This CDR3 has 15 residues. The CDR3 spells CASSNGQGAGDTQYF. The CDR3 DNA sequence: TGCGCCAGCAGCAACGGACAGGGGGCTGGAGATACGCAGTATTTT. Full variable domain (rest looked up from reference TRBV5-1 and TRBJ2-3): KAGVTQTPRYLIKTRGQQVTLSCSPISGHRSVSWYQQTPGQGLQFLFEYFSETQRNKGNFPGRFSGRQFSNSRSEMNVSTLELGDSALYLCASSNGQGAGDTQYFGPGTRLTVL.

This clone was seen a single time. This rearrangement joins TRBV30 to TRBJ2-1; the match to TRBD2 covers 12 bases. V dropped 0 bases and J dropped 9; count of bases not matched to a gene: 0. The CDR3 spans 13 residues. Germline V gene data show CDR1 as GTSNPN and CDR2 as SVGIG (reference sequence). This chain's CDR3 is CAWSVLAGGEQFF. The CDR3 nucleotides read TGTGCCTGGAGTGTACTAGCGGGAGGTGAGCAGTTCTTC.

The rearrangement uses TRBV6-5 and TRBJ2-2, with D possibly being TRBD2 (6 bases). V lost 4 bases, J lost 1 base, and 7 bases lay in between. The CDR3 is 14 amino acids. CDR1 is MNHEY and CDR2 is SVGAGI in the germline V gene. CDR3 loop: CASSSRGNTGELFF. Here the CDR3 DNA reads TGTGCCAGCAGTTCGCGGGGGAACACCGGGGAGCTGTTTTTT.

The CDR3: CASSFARSLADTQYF. The CDR3 DNA follows: TGCGCCAGCAGCTTCGCACGGAGTCTCGCAGATACGCAGTATTTT. The V and J genes are TRBV5-1 and TRBJ2-3; D gene uncertain. With 2 bases removed from V and 4 bases from J, the gap between germline ends came to 14 bases. The CDR3 is 15 residues long. Germline CDR1 reads SGHRS; CDR2 reads YFSETQ.

The chain is built from TRBV7-8 and TRBJ2-3; the match to TRBD2 covers 14 bases. The CDR3 spans 21 residues. Germline CDR1 SGHVS, CDR2 FQNEAQ. Germline trimming cut 5 bases from V and 6 bases from J; bases unmatched to any gene: 22. Written as DNA, the CDR3 is TGTGCCAGCAGCCTACCGGATTCGACTAGCGGGGGGGGTCCGGGGGCGGATACGCAGTATTTT. Translated, it gives CASSLPDSTSGGGPGADTQYF.

This sequence joins TRBV5-1 and TRBJ1-2; 10 bases line up with TRBD1. J lost 3 bases, V lost 2 bases, and 1 base had no gene match. Germline-derived CDR1 and CDR2 are SGHRS and YFSETQ. The CDR3 has 14 amino acids. The CDR3 region is CASSFGTGDYGYTF. CDR3 DNA: TGCGCCAGCAGCTTTGGGACAGGGGACTATGGCTACACCTTC.

The chain has TRBV6-5 and TRBJ2-2, with D tentatively TRBD1 (5 bases). Trimming removed 2 bases from V and 4 bases from J, with 8 bases in between. The CDR3 totals 14 residues. Germline lookup yields CDR1 MNHEY and CDR2 SVGAGI. CDR3 protein: CASSYRGPTGELFF. The CDR3, as DNA: TGTGCCAGCAGTTACAGGGGTCCCACCGGGGAGCTGTTTTTT.

This clone was observed once. The chain recombines TRBV28 with TRBJ1-2; D might be TRBD1 (6 bases). Trimming stripped 8 bases from V and 2 bases from J, with 15 bases between. The CDR3 covers 14 residues. Germline-derived CDR1 and CDR2 are MDHEN and SYDVKM. The CDR3 DNA is TGTGCCAGCGAAACGAACAGGGCCAACTATGGCTACACCTTC. This gives the protein CASETNRANYGYTF.

This clone appeared once. V and J are TRBV19 and TRBJ2-3, with 7 bases matching TRBD2. The V gene's germline CDR1 is LNHDA and CDR2 SQIVND (reference sequence). This CDR3 has 17 residues. The V gene end was trimmed by 5 bases and the J gene end by 2 bases; junction bases not matched to a gene: 13. The CDR3 spells CASSVQATAGPTDTQYF. The CDR3 nucleotides read TGTGCCAGTAGTGTCCAGGCCACAGCGGGACCCACAGATACGCAGTATTTT.

The genes are TRBV9 and TRBJ2-1; 10 bases are a match to TRBD2. Germline values: CDR1 SGDLS, CDR2 YYNGEE. The V segment lost 5 bases and the J segment 7 bases; nucleotides outside the gene matches: 15. This CDR3 is built from 17 residues. In nucleotides, the CDR3 is TGTGCCAGCAGTCCCAACTCAGCGGGAGGGCCGGGTAATGAGCAGTTCTTC. Its protein is CASSPNSAGGPGNEQFF. The full variable domain, completed using reference TRBV9 and TRBJ2-1, is DSGVTQTPKHLITATGQRVTLRCSPRSGDLSVYWYQQSLDQGLQFLIQYYNGEERAKGNILERFSAQQFPDLHSELNLSSLELGDSALYFCASSPNSAGGPGNEQFFGPGTRLTVL.

V is TRBV19 and J is TRBJ2-1; 8 positions agree with TRBD1. The CDR3 length is 15 residues. The germline V gene has CDR1 LNHDA and CDR2 SQIVND (reference sequence). V lost 4 bases, J lost 5 bases, and 7 bases stayed unmatched. CDR3 bases: TGTGCCAGTAGTAACCGGGGACAGGTCAACAATGAGCAGTTCTTC. As protein: CASSNRGQVNNEQFF.

The chain couples TRBV15 to TRBJ2-7; 7 nucleotides align to TRBD1. J was trimmed by 0 bases and V by 3 bases; bases with no gene match: 5. The V gene's germline CDR1 is LNHNV and CDR2 YYDKDF (reference sequence). CDR3 length: 15 residues. CDR3 region: CATSREQGSSYEQYF. The CDR3 nucleotides read TGTGCCACCAGCAGGGAACAGGGGAGCTCCTACGAGCAGTACTTC.

V is TRBV5-1 and J is TRBJ2-1; 9 bases line up with TRBD1. This CDR3 contains 15 residues. V lost 4 bases, J lost 7 bases, and 9 bases stayed unmatched. Per the germline V gene, CDR1 is SGHRS and CDR2 is YFSETQ. The CDR3 loop reads CASSLPGTGFNEQFF. CDR3 nucleotide sequence: TGCGCCAGCAGCCTCCCCGGGACAGGGTTTAATGAGCAGTTCTTC.

The chain combines TRBV7-9 with TRBJ1-5, with D tentatively TRBD1 (6 bases). V was pared by 3 bases and J by 2 bases, with 11 bases between. There are 15 residues in the CDR3. The germline gives CDR1 SEHNR, CDR2 FQNEAQ (reference sequence). The CDR3 reads CASSFEGVGNQPQHF. CDR3 in DNA: TGTGCCAGCAGCTTTGAGGGGGTTGGCAATCAGCCCCAGCATTTT.

This clone occurred once. V gene TRBV4-2 combines with J gene TRBJ2-1, with D maybe TRBD2 (5 bases). Germline lookup yields CDR1 LGHNA and CDR2 YNFKEQ. V was shortened by 4 bases and J by 5 bases, with 12 bases between the two germline ends. The CDR3 is made up of 14 amino acids. The CDR3 DNA follows: TGTGCCAGCAGCCTGGCGGACTTGAACAATGAGCAGTTCTTC. Protein sequence: CASSLADLNNEQFF.

This chain links TRBV19 with TRBJ2-5, with D possibly being TRBD2 (5 bases). V lost 4 bases and J 4 bases, leaving 10 bases between the germline ends. The CDR3 sequence is 13 residues long. Germline CDR1 is LNHDA and CDR2 is SQIVND (reference sequence). The CDR3 reads CASSRGARETQYF. DNA for the CDR3: TGTGCCAGTAGTAGGGGAGCAAGAGAGACCCAGTACTTC.

The chain has TRBV4-2 and TRBJ2-7; possible D gene TRBD2, 6 bases. Trimming shortened V by 0 bases and J by 4 bases, and 10 bases separated the two germline ends. Germline V CDR1 and CDR2: LGHNA, YNFKEQ. This CDR3 is built from 14 residues. The CDR3 coding sequence is TGTGCCAGCAGCCAAGATCCCGGAGGGTACGAGCAGTACTTC. This codes for CASSQDPGGYEQYF.